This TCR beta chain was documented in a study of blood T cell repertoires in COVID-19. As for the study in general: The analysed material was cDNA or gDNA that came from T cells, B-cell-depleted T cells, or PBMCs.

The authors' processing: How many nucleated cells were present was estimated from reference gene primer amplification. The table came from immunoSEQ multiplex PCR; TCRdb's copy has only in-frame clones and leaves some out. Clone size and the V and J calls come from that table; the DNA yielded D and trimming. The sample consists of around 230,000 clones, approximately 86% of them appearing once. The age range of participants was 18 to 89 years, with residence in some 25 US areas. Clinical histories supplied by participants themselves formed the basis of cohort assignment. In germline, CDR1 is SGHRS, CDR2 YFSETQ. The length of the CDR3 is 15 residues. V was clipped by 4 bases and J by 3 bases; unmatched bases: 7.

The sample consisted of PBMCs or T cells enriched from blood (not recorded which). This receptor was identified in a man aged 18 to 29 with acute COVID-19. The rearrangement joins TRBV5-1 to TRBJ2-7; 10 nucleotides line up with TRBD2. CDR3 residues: CASSAQLAGNYEQYF. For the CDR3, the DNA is TGCGCCAGCAGCGCTCAACTAGCGGGAAACTACGAGCAGTACTTC.